Here is one T cell receptor (beta chain) with its context. This clonotype was seen more than once but under ten times. Its antigen is unknown. The conserved final phenylalanine or tryptophan is absent from the CDR3, which likely points to a read error. This entry belongs to a study of T cells in Graves' hyperthyroidism and ophthalmopathy (dated by TCRdb to the late 2010s). With regard to the full study: Peripheral blood samples were taken at initial diagnosis, before any treatment was given. TCR V-J signatures able to tell the groups apart were searched for in a discovery cohort of some 100 patients, of whom more than 40 had Graves' ophthalmopathy and 57 had stable Graves' hyperthyroidism. An independent validation cohort of about 20 hyperthyroidism patients and 17 patients who later progressed to ophthalmopathy tested prospective prediction of ophthalmopathy. The roughly 100 discovery patients were randomly divided into training and test sets at a 7:3 ratio. In roughly six Graves' hyperthyroidism patients, the study also compared T-cell repertoires from thyroid tissue with T-cell repertoires from blood. Following sampling, methimazole starting at 30 mg daily was given to hyperthyroidism patients, and high-dose intravenous methylprednisolone was given to ophthalmopathy patients. The paper describes TCR Vbeta CDR3 sequencing of 120 to 150 peripheral blood samples, made up of 43 ophthalmopathy patients, 70 to 80 hyperthyroidism patients and 17 progressor patients.

Findings and caveats that apply to the study as a whole: In cross-validation, a model built on a 13 V-J signature told ophthalmopathy apart from stable hyperthyroidism with roughly 87% sensitivity and around 84% specificity, and in testing the same model reached 80%/75%. In validation, progression to ophthalmopathy was predicted by the model with almost 71% sensitivity and about 72% specificity, a median of 6.5 months before onset. Sample size was not statistically predetermined, and blinding of investigators to group allocation was not performed. Blood samples also contained most of the expanded thyroid clonotypes (frequency above 0.001), which suggests that blood repertoires may reflect thyroid immune responses.

Ophthalmopathy patients had moderately to severely active disease, Clinical Activity Score of at least 3, NOSPECS grade of at least 4, and duration under 3 months. Exclusion was applied to patients with uncontrolled infections, other autoimmune diseases, pregnancy or lactation. Diagnoses were based on clinical symptoms, serum thyroxine and TRAb, thyroid ultrasound and orbital computed tomography. PBMCs were isolated from 10 ml of fresh peripheral blood by Ficoll-Paque density gradient centrifugation. Total RNA was extracted with Trizol reagent, and quality was checked on an Agilent 2100 Bioanalyzer. From the germline V gene, CDR1 is SGHDT and CDR2 is YYEEEE. Cut back by 3 bases and 2 bases, the V and J ends lie 15 bases apart. The CDR3 spans 16 amino acids, including both terminal residues. Only the CDR3 part of the read is kept: 48 bases, read in frame from the first base. The TCR beta CDR3 regions were amplified from the RNA transcripts. The first round of RT-PCR for the TCR CDR3 was performed with the HTBI primer set and the Qiagen OneStep RT-PCR kit. The libraries were constructed in a second round of multiplex PCR and then size-selected and purified. Sequencing of the libraries was done on an Illumina HiSeq2000 using paired-end 100 bp reads. As for how the authors treated the data: SOAPnuke was used to process the raw data, throwing out any read that contained adapters or uncalled bases, had a mean Phred below 15, or lacked an exact constant-primer or identifier match. COPE v1.2.5 was used to merge the high-quality paired reads, and each unique nucleotide sequence was defined as a clonotype. MiTCR v1.1 was used to align clonotypes to the IMGT TRBV, TRBD and TRBJ reference segments. Analysis was restricted to V-J combinations with a frequency above 0.0001, which covered 98% to 99.2% of repertoires. A TCS score was defined as the ratio between F50 (clonal expansion) and ExV (chaos), using BLOSUM62-based TCRdist between CDR3 peptides within each V-J. Welch's t-statistics and random forest reduced fewer than 550 V-J features to about 13, which were used in a naive Bayes classifier (R e1071). The raw public reads went through TCRdb reprocessing: fastp at Q25, MiXCR clone calling, in-frame beta chains kept. Each record represents a unique CDR3 protein, reported with the most common genes and DNA among its rows. TCRdb's processing, not the authors' own work, is the source of the V and J calls. The sample table shows a few hundred thousand distinct CDR3 sequences, and about an eighth are seen once. Clones ranked in the top ten supply 34% of the sample.

Sequences were obtained from blood. The sequence derives from a woman between 40 and 50 years old with Graves' ophthalmopathy. Recombination linked TRBV5-6 to TRBJ2-1, with no D gene named confidently. The bases read TGTGCCAGCAGCTCCCCTGTATGGTCCCCCTACAATGAGCAGTTCTTA. Its translation reads: CASSSPVWSPYNEQFL.